Many counts were recorded for the clone carrying this T cell receptor (beta chain). Its antigen is not known. Between the trimmed V and J ends, which lost 6 bases and 7 bases, there was a span of 17 bases. Germline loops: CDR1 MDHEN, CDR2 SYDVKM. The CDR3 has 14 residues. TCRdb ran MiXCR on the reads and lists one entry per CDR3 protein. This repertoire shows about 80,000 distinct CDR3 sequences, 3.5% to 4.5% found once; its top ten account for 3.5% to 6%. The sample belongs to a study of T cell repertoires in cytomegalovirus infection. Study at large: Matching HLA type and CMV infection were both indicated by public TCR beta signatures. Findings and caveats of the study: Carriers of CMV and the relevant HLA type were discriminated by public TCR beta frequency.

The rearrangement joins TRBV28 to TRBJ2-3, with D possibly matching TRBD2 (6 bases). The sample taken for sequencing was PBMCs. This clonotype was sampled from a human donor in good health (CMV status not recorded). Some clones in this sample may be carry-over from other donors' samples. CDR3: CASSSTVGGHTQYF. The CDR3 region has the DNA TGTGCCAGCAGCTCGACGGTCGGGGGACATACGCAGTATTTT.